This T cell receptor (beta chain) was captured in a study of shared clonotypes between healthy human individuals. Study results and caveats: Relative to their counterparts shared across all four donors, non-shared clonotypes exhibited diminished generation probabilities.

To note about this clone: Its target is unknown.

V shed 6 bases and J 1 base; nucleotides not matched to a gene: 4. Germline V gene lookup returns CDR1 SGHRS and CDR2 YFSETQ. The CDR3 consists of 14 residues. The sorted-subset replicate PCRs were given about 210 ng DNA, which is about 29,000 T cell genomes. Profiling relied on immunoSEQ multiplex PCR, and the TCRdb table lists in-frame clones only, not all of them. The sample lists approximately 1.4 million clones; around 98% were seen once. The rearrangement links TRBV5-1 to TRBJ2-5; 9 bases map to TRBD2. The sample comprised naive CD4+ T cells sorted from blood. Subset in this sample: CD45RA+ positively selected. This TCR derives from a man aged 25 to 40 in good health. CDR3 in DNA: TGCGCCAGCACCAGGACTAGCGTCCAAGAGACCCAGTACTTC. This sequence encodes CASTRTSVQETQYF.